This TCR beta chain was documented in a study of cytomegalovirus exposure and HLA in healthy donors (dated by TCRdb to 2016 to 2017). With respect to the entire study: In an earlier analysis of several hundred of the donors, about 260 Gb of sequence data and 90 million to 120 million unique TCR beta sequences from about 179 million T cells were reported. The study aimed to test whether signatures of past pathogen exposure could be identified by cataloging public T cell receptors. Genome-wide SNP genotypes for about three fifths of the roughly 700 donors were used in a later genetic analysis, which treated that subset as a discovery cohort. Every repertoire in the discovery cohort had been generated on one and the same sequencing platform. The study combined high-throughput TCR immunosequencing, statistical association of individual TCRs with disease status, and machine learning to predict cytomegalovirus infection status. About 300 gigabases of sequencing data and tens of millions of unique TCR sequences made up an early release that covered roughly 670 HLA-typed donors. The T cell repertoires of 666 subjects were profiled by immunosequencing and related to cytomegalovirus serostatus. Along with the approximately 670-subject first cohort, a separate validation cohort of more than 90 different subjects was used. Rather than using new phenotypic data, the later analysis identified candidate immune exposures from TCR beta sequences and from how often those sequences occurred across donors. The number of typed donors differed by locus: about 620-630 for A, B, C, DRB1 and DQB1; approximately 520 for DQA1; approximately 610 for DPA1; and roughly 490 for DPB1. In an earlier analysis of over 550 of the donors, high-throughput TCR beta sequencing was used to judge whether each TCR beta V gene segment behaved as functional or pseudogenic. A later analysis re-examined previously published TCR beta repertoires from about 670 donors and added high-resolution HLA genotyping to investigate patterns of TCR occurrence. Roughly 5 DR-DQ haplotypes were handled as single units for association and clustering, since linkage in the cohort was strong. Class I and class II HLA loci were covered by the typing at four-digit resolution. Alongside the repertoire data, information on donor age, sex, ethnicity and CMV serostatus was compiled. Among the roughly 400 genotyped donors, around 79% belonged to the genetic ancestry cluster associated with self-reported Caucasian donors. Across roughly 420 genotyped donors of the cohort, an average of approximately 220,000 unique TCR beta nucleotide sequences per donor were sequenced, and roughly 18% of those sequences were non-productive. Broad study findings and their caveats: An earlier analysis of approximately 570 of the donors showed that most TCR beta V segments appeared in productive rearrangements either about 87% or about 30% of the time, which broadly matched IMGT annotations. According to a later analysis, TCR association rates differed among HLA loci, with DRB1 alleles showing the most associated TCRs and HLA-C alleles showing the fewest. Some IMGT-functional V segments, including TRBV6-2 and TRBV6-3, could not be distinguished by the 87-base-pair reads and were therefore excluded. According to the authors, the approach could potentially be generalized to other disease states and immunological phenotypes. In vitro tests confirmed that a few of the cytomegalovirus-associated TCR beta chains recognize cytomegalovirus antigens. Roughly uniform sequencing depth across donors was assumed in presence/absence analyses, although this assumption may not hold. Because counts were too low, under 20 rarely observed V segments, including chromosome 9 orphons, were left out of the earlier analysis of roughly 600 of the donors. The only immune exposure information available for the cohort was CMV serostatus. Several of the top co-occurrence clusters appeared to be linked to parvovirus B19, influenza, CMV and Epstein-Barr virus, according to a later analysis. In a later analysis, 15,000 to 20,000 TCR beta sequences were associated with specific HLA alleles at a false discovery rate of 0.05. According to a later genetic analysis, donors in an Asian-associated ancestry cluster had fewer N-insertions in productive TCRs than the approximately 610-donor mean. Strong co-occurrence of HLA alleles, especially DR and DQ, made assigning TCR associations to individual alleles difficult. The cohort was sequenced for TCR beta chains only, and without alpha or paired-chain data the features that could be detected were limited. Because HLA typing was unavailable for some donors at each locus, only the typed subset was used in association tests. A group of highly shared sequence variants was considered likely to be a technical artifact of the sequencing pipeline. A further reported finding was that TCR beta sequences accurately predicted the HLA-A and HLA-B alleles for most subjects in the first cohort. V-gene and J-gene trimming of TCR beta chains was associated with a missense DCLRE1C variant in a later genetic analysis, and the association was replicated in an independent cohort. Most TCR sequences were seen in very few donors, while some public TCRs were found in many individuals. In the study, 150 to 200 TCR beta chains were listed as associated with cytomegalovirus. In a later analysis, HLA-associated TCR beta chains showed more clonal expansion and lower generation probabilities than non-associated chains that were equally common. A later analysis found that most CMV-associated TCR beta chains appeared HLA-restricted, with HLA associations seemingly driven largely by CMV exposure. Correlated functional status among segregating V segments might reflect linkage disequilibrium, but an unknown experimental factor could not be ruled out. The classifier was reported to diagnose cytomegalovirus status with high specificity and sensitivity in both the original cohort and the validation cohort.

V and J lose 5 bases and 1 base, and a span of 19 bases separates them. The CDR3 has 17 amino acids, counting the end cysteine and phenylalanine. Solely the CDR3 DNA is kept, with 51 bases framed from the first base. CDR1 and CDR2 were assigned from the germline V gene (reference sequence) as SEHNR and FQNEAQ. The cohort comprised around 700 healthy bone marrow donors. At the time of sampling, every cohort member was nominally healthy, though immune exposures that went unrecorded were likely present. The donor tested CMV seropositive, placing the donor among the 290 or so seropositive members of the cohort. A peripheral blood sample was collected from each donor, and TCR beta sequencing was performed on peripheral blood mononuclear cells. The Qiagen DNeasy Blood Extraction Kit was used to extract genomic DNA from the blood cell samples. Library preparation used the immunoSEQ multiplex PCR assay. For the multiplex PCR, a mixture combining 60 forward primers for TCR Vbeta segments and 13 reverse primers for TCR Jbeta segments was used. The CDR3 region of rearranged TCR beta genes was amplified from genomic DNA with a multiplex PCR assay. The amplified TCR beta libraries were sequenced on the Illumina HiSeq System as 87-base-pair reads. Concerning the study's data processing: Across the 600 to 700 repertoires, a later analysis counted tens of millions of unique TCR beta chains, about 10 million of which were shared by at least two donors. To remove PCR and sequencing errors, raw reads were error-corrected and collapsed into unique sequences using a nearest-neighbor algorithm that merged closely related sequences. Alignment of CDR3 sequences to IMGT reference sequences was used to assign V, D and J gene segments. Each retained sequence needed at least a six-nucleotide match to both a V gene segment and a J gene segment. Rearrangements were called productive when the CDR3 lacked stop codons and stayed in frame with V and J; all others were non-productive. CDR3 was defined according to IMGT convention as the region running from the second conserved V-encoded cysteine to the conserved J-encoded phenylalanine. In an earlier analysis of around 540 of the donors, sequences lacking an unambiguous match to a single V gene segment were excluded. In an earlier analysis of approximately 590 of the donors, a V segment was called functional when productive rearrangements were above 56.7%, and segregating when the standard deviation between donors exceeded 5%. A statistical classification framework was built for diagnosing cytomegalovirus status from the catalog of TCR beta chain sequences. A later analysis assigned V and J genes by comparing TCR nucleotide sequences with IMGT/GENE-DB human TR gene sequences. The TCRdist pipeline was used in a later analysis to assign CDR3 sequences and most-parsimonious VDJ recombination scenarios. In a later analysis, each TCR beta chain was defined by its CDR3 amino acid sequence together with its V-gene family, and reads lacking a unique V-gene family were excluded. A later analysis removed 550 to 650 highly shared, low-generation-probability nucleotide sequences to deal with suspected cross-contamination and a sequencing artifact. For each public chain, a later analysis derived a clonal expansion index from normalized ranks of inferred template counts within each repertoire. Generation probabilities in a later analysis came from a VDJ recombination model fitted to out-of-frame rearrangements, and those results were checked against IGoR. Hypergeometric tests were used in a later analysis to score TCR-TCR, TCR-HLA and TCR-CMV co-occurrence, with a repertoire-size bias correction applied to the TCR pairs. In a later analysis, false discovery rates were estimated by permuting HLA or CMV assignments 20 times. In a later analysis, co-occurring TCRs were grouped using DBSCAN, and TCRdist sequence similarity was added for clustering within HLA-allele-positive subsets. Co-occurrence clustering excluded repertoires with fewer than 30,000 or more than 120,000 public chains, plus five with anomalous nucleotide sharing. In TCRdb, the immuneACCESS table is reduced to in-frame sequences with V and J assigned. These tables do not hold every clone; where another copy was compared, an unresolved V gene accounts for under half, and the others remain unexplained. The DNA gave D and trimming, while V, J and clone size come from that table. The sample table records 120,000 to 150,000 clones; around 82% of these occur just once. The ten biggest clones cover roughly 6% of the sample.

In the case of this clone: This clone's antigen is unknown. No base-level quality is on record; no much larger clone is a single base apart.

Recombination joined TRBV7-9 with TRBJ2-3; the D region possibly corresponds to TRBD2 (5 bases align). The clonotype originates from a woman aged 40-49 years in good health and CMV-seropositive. Sequencing used PBMCs. The CDR3 is CASSPRSGRQGTDTQYF. The DNA is TGTGCCAGCAGCCCGCGGAGCGGTCGCCAGGGCACAGATACGCAGTATTTT.